This entry concerns a single TCR beta chain. Its cognate antigen is unknown. This CDR3 spans 15 amino acids. V was pared by 2 bases and J by 5 bases, with 12 bases between. Per the germline V gene, CDR1 is SNHLY and CDR2 is FYNNEI. The source of the sample is a study of glioma-infiltrating T cells. Notes on the study in general: Above-expected tissue-blood divergence occurred in all gliomas, most in low-grade ones.

Amplification of TCR alpha and beta CDR3 regions from RNA used iRepertoire nested multiplex PCR. For one-step reverse transcription and amplification, about 90-450 ng of tissue mRNA or PBMC total RNA was used. Using its own MiXCR run on the multiplex PCR reads, TCRdb lists one record per CDR3 protein. The sample lists a few hundred thousand distinct CDR3 sequences, 35% to 45% occurring once. This TCR came from a human donor with low-grade glioma or glioblastoma, undergoing nonglioma brain surgery, or in good health (not recorded which). The genes are TRBV2 and TRBJ2-2, with D perhaps TRBD2 (6 bases). Input material: glioma tissue, nonneoplastic brain tissue, or PBMCs (not recorded which). CDR3 in amino acids: CASSEWRGGTGELFF. As DNA, the CDR3 is TGTGCCAGCAGTGAATGGCGGGGCGGTACCGGGGAGCTGTTTTTT. The entire variable domain, with the rest obtained from reference TRBV2 and TRBJ2-2, is as follows: EPEVTQTPSHQVTQMGQEVILRCVPISNHLYFYWYRQILGQKVEFLVSFYNNEISEKSEIFDDQFSVERPDGSNFTLKIRSTKLEDSAMYFCASSEWRGGTGELFFGEGSRLTVL.